The T cell receptor beta chain described here comes from a study of identical twins. One entry per CDR3 protein results from TCRdb running MiXCR on the 5' RACE reads. The table includes fewer than 650,000 distinct CDR3 sequences, roughly 6.6% detected once. Germline lookup yields CDR1 SNHLY and CDR2 FYNNEI. The CDR3 contains 17 residues. Trimming shortened V by 1 base and J by 4 bases, and 19 bases separated the two germline ends. Another study also made use of these data, one on yellow fever vaccine responses in identical twins.

This TCR was recovered from a woman younger than 30 in good health. The chain couples TRBV2 to TRBJ2-5; no firm D call. Input material: PBMCs. The DNA for the CDR3 is TGTGCCAGCAGTGAAGAGAATTGGGGTCGGTATGGAGAGACCCAGTACTTC. Protein sequence: CASSEENWGRYGETQYF.